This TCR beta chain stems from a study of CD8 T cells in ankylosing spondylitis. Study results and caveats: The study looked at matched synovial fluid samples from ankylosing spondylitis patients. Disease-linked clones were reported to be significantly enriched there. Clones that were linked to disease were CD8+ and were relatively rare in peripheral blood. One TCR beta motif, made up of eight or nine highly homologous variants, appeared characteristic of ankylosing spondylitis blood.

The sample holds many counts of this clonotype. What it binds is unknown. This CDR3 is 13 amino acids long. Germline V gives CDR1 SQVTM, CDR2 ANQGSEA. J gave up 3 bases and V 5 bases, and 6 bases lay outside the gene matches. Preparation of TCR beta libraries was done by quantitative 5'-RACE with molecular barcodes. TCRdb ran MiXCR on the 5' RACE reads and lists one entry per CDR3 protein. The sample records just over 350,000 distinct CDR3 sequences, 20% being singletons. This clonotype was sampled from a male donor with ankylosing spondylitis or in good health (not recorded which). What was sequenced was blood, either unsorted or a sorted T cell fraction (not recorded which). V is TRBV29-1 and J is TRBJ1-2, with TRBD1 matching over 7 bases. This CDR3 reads CSVYPGTDYGYTF. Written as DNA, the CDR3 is TGCAGCGTTTACCCCGGGACAGACTATGGCTACACCTTC.